The rows below give T cell receptor beta chains drawn from one sample of a study of T cell clones after liver transplantation. Profiling relied on immunoSEQ multiplex PCR, and the TCRdb table lists in-frame clones only, not all of them. The table has 80,000 or so clones, roughly 82% seen once. The sample here was CD4+ T cells from blood, taken approximately 3.5 years after liver transplant. These receptors all stem from a human patient who received a liver transplant. Certain T cells may be donor cells from the graft. Each CDR3 is given with its conserved first and last residue. A D gene is named only where the DNA matches it firmly. Clone size, where shown, is once, few, many, or a class for clones that have expanded.

D | J | V | size | CDR3 | DNA
. | TRBJ1-1 | TRBV28 | . | CASSFYGARAEAFF | TGTGCCAGCAGTTTTTACGGGGCCCGGGCCGAAGCTTTCTTT
. | TRBJ1-1 | TRBV5-6 | . | CASSLWRRVTEAFF | TGTGCCAGCAGCCTCTGGAGGAGGGTCACTGAAGCTTTCTTT
TRBD1 | TRBJ1-2 | TRBV5-4 | . | CASSAASGQGNYGYTF | TGTGCCAGCAGCGCAGCCTCGGGACAGGGCAACTATGGCTACACCTTC
TRBD1 | TRBJ1-4 | TRBV6-6 | . | CASSLGQGNEKLFF | TGTGCCAGCTCCCTCGGACAGGGTAATGAAAAACTGTTTTTT
TRBD2 | TRBJ2-2 | TRBV5-4 | . | CASSFGTSGRNGELFF | TGTGCCAGCAGCTTCGGGACTAGTGGGCGGAACGGGGAGCTGTTTTTT
. | TRBJ2-2 | TRBV7-2 | once | CASSLGGRVGELFF | TGTGCCAGCAGCTTAGGGGGGCGAGTCGGGGAGCTGTTTTTT
TRBD2 | TRBJ2-1 | TRBV28 | . | CASSLRLAGGWAYNEQFF | TGTGCCAGCAGTTTACGCCTAGCGGGAGGGTGGGCCTACAATGAGCAGTTCTTC
. | TRBJ1-2 | TRBV2 | few | CASSEEPGGYTF | TGTGCCAGCAGTGAAGAACCGGGAGGCTACACCTTC
. | TRBJ2-3 | TRBV10-3 | few | CAISKGDTQYF | TGTGCCATCAGTAAGGGAGATACGCAGTATTTT
TRBD1 | TRBJ2-7 | TRBV5-4 | . | CASSQATGAYEQYF | TGTGCCAGCAGCCAGGCCACAGGGGCCTACGAGCAGTACTTC
TRBD2 | TRBJ2-7 | TRBV14 | . | CASSPPTSGRPIGYEQYF | TGTGCCAGCAGCCCACCCACTAGCGGGAGACCTATAGGGTACGAGCAGTACTTC
TRBD2 | TRBJ2-1 | TRBV11-2 | once | CASSSSGFVYNEQFF | TGTGCCAGCAGTTCTAGCGGGTTCGTGTACAATGAGCAGTTCTTC
. | TRBJ2-7 | TRBV11-2 | few | CASSFSRVHEQYF | TGTGCCAGCAGCTTTTCCAGGGTGCACGAGCAGTACTTC
. | TRBJ1-5 | TRBV2 | . | CASSVYGVVNQPQHF | TGTGCCAGCAGTGTGTATGGGGTGGTCAATCAGCCCCAGCATTTT
TRBD1 | TRBJ1-5 | TRBV30 | . | CAWSSPQGGNQPQHF | TGTGCCTGGAGTTCCCCCCAGGGGGGCAATCAGCCCCAGCATTTT
. | TRBJ2-1 | TRBV7-2 | . | CASSLESLLVNEQFF | TGTGCCAGCAGCTTAGAATCCCTTTTGGTAAATGAGCAGTTCTTC
. | TRBJ1-1 | TRBV5-1 | few | CASSQHENTEAFF | TGCGCCAGCAGCCAACATGAGAACACTGAAGCTTTCTTT
. | TRBJ2-1 | TRBV2 | . | CASSWLSGTTGEQFF | TGTGCCAGCAGTTGGCTTAGCGGAACCACAGGTGAGCAGTTCTTC
. | TRBJ2-7 | TRBV28 | . | CASSSQHEQYF | TGTGCCAGCAGTTCCCAACACGAGCAGTACTTC
TRBD1 | TRBJ2-7 | TRBV28 | . | CASSSQGQGYEQYF | TGTGCCAGCAGTTCCCAGGGACAGGGCTACGAGCAGTACTTC
. | TRBJ1-2 | TRBV28 | . | CASSSRKGNLYTPGYTF | TGTGCCAGCAGTTCTCGTAAGGGTAATCTGTATACACCCGGCTACACCTTC
TRBD1 | TRBJ2-1 | TRBV29-1 | . | CSVIRGSYNEQFF | TGCAGCGTAATCAGGGGGTCCTACAATGAGCAGTTCTTC
TRBD1 | TRBJ1-1 | TRBV27 | few | CASRDRALSTEAFF | TGTGCCAGCAGGGACAGGGCCTTAAGCACTGAAGCTTTCTTT
TRBD1 | TRBJ1-2 | TRBV7-2 | . | CASSPRTGNYGYTF | TGTGCCAGCAGCCCGCGGACAGGGAACTATGGCTACACCTTC
. | TRBJ1-1 | TRBV7-8 | . | CASSPRTLNTEAFF | TGTGCCAGCAGCCCGCGGACATTGAACACTGAAGCTTTCTTT
TRBD1 | TRBJ1-1 | TRBV28 | . | CASSSGTGGVAEAFF | TGTGCCAGCAGCTCCGGGACAGGGGGAGTAGCTGAAGCTTTCTTT
. | TRBJ2-3 | TRBV19 | . | CASSIVAGRSDTQYF | TGTGCCAGTAGTATAGTTGCAGGACGTTCAGATACGCAGTATTTT
. | TRBJ2-7 | TRBV28 | . | CASSPPGTLLGGTLRDEQYF | TGTGCCAGCAGTCCCCCCGGGACTCTCCTCGGGGGTACCTTACGAGACGAGCAGTACTTC
. | TRBJ2-3 | TRBV4-3 | few | CASSPSLGRTDTQYF | TGCGCCAGCAGCCCAAGTTTGGGGCGCACAGATACGCAGTATTTT
. | TRBJ1-1 | TRBV5-1 | once | CASRAGVDTEAFF | TGCGCCAGCAGGGCAGGGGTCGACACTGAAGCTTTCTTT